The rows below give T cell receptor beta chains drawn from one sample of a study of cytomegalovirus exposure and HLA in healthy donors. Profiled with immunoSEQ multiplex PCR; TCRdb holds only in-frame clones, not every one. The data include more than 40,000 clones; the top ten clones carry 26%. The sample consisted of PBMCs. The receptors were gathered from a man aged 40-49 years in good health and CMV-seropositive. Both conserved end residues are part of each CDR3. A D gene is named only where the DNA matches it firmly.

cdr3_aa	cdr3_nt	v_call	d_call	j_call
CARQGTDTQYF	TGTGCCCGACAGGGTACAGATACGCAGTATTTT	TRBV30	TRBD1	TRBJ2-3
CAWSPQDRASTEAFF	TGTGCCTGGAGTCCCCAGGACAGGGCGAGCACTGAAGCTTTCTTT	TRBV30	TRBD1	TRBJ1-1
CASSELQSSGNTIYF	TGTGCCAGCAGTGAGTTACAGAGCTCTGGAAACACCATATATTTT	TRBV2	-	TRBJ1-3
CASSLGWGEPYEQYF	TGCGCCAGCAGCTTGGGATGGGGAGAGCCCTACGAGCAGTACTTC	TRBV5-1	-	TRBJ2-7
CASSLPIRTSTDTQYF	TGTGCCAGCAGCTTACCAATTAGAACTAGCACAGATACGCAGTATTTT	TRBV7-2	-	TRBJ2-3
CASSTVGQGDTEAFF	TGTGCCAGCAGCACCGTGGGACAGGGGGACACTGAAGCTTTCTTT	TRBV7-8	TRBD1	TRBJ1-1
CASSYPGQARYGYTF	TGCGCCAGCAGCTACCCGGGACAGGCCCGCTATGGCTACACCTTC	TRBV5-1	TRBD1	TRBJ1-2
CASTTLVQTGHQPQHF	TGTGCCAGCACCACGCTGGTACAGACAGGCCATCAGCCCCAGCATTTT	TRBV28	-	TRBJ1-5
CASTDREVNQPQHF	TGTGCCAGCACCGACAGGGAGGTAAATCAGCCCCAGCATTTT	TRBV2	TRBD1	TRBJ1-5
CASSLYRTYGYTF	TGTGCCAGCAGCTTATACAGGACCTATGGCTACACCTTC	TRBV7-9	-	TRBJ1-2
CASSQGASGGVYGYTF	TGCGCCAGCAGCCAAGGTGCCTCAGGGGGCGTCTATGGCTACACCTTC	TRBV4-3	TRBD1	TRBJ1-2
CASNSQGNYEQYF	TGTGCCAGTAATTCACAGGGGAACTACGAGCAGTACTTC	TRBV19	TRBD1	TRBJ2-7
CASSYGPQASSYEQYF	TGTGCCAGCAGTTACGGCCCACAGGCCTCCTCCTACGAGCAGTACTTC	TRBV6-5	-	TRBJ2-7
CASRAVQGWELFF	TGTGCCAGCAGGGCCGTACAGGGATGGGAGCTGTTTTTT	TRBV6-1	-	TRBJ2-2
CASHDPSRGGVYEQYF	TGTGCCAGCCATGACCCCTCGAGGGGGGGCGTCTACGAGCAGTACTTC	TRBV27	-	TRBJ2-7
CASSPDQGPHEQYF	TGTGCCAGCAGCCCAGACCAGGGGCCCCACGAGCAGTACTTC	TRBV7-2	-	TRBJ2-7
CASSAGTSGSTDTQYF	TGCGCCAGCAGCGCCGGGACTAGCGGGAGCACAGATACGCAGTATTTT	TRBV5-1	TRBD2	TRBJ2-3
CASSHYSQQGAQGYTF	TGCGCCAGCAGCCACTACTCTCAACAGGGGGCCCAGGGCTACACCTTC	TRBV4-1	TRBD1	TRBJ1-2
CASSPPGLAGEETQYF	TGTGCCAGCTCACCCCCGGGACTAGCGGGGGAAGAGACCCAGTACTTC	TRBV18	TRBD2	TRBJ2-5
CASSITSGGADTQYF	TGTGCCAGCAGCATCACTAGCGGGGGTGCAGATACGCAGTATTTT	TRBV7-3	TRBD2	TRBJ2-3
CASSSTGTKDTDTQYF	TGTGCCAGCAGCTCCACCGGGACTAAAGACACAGATACGCAGTATTTT	TRBV7-9	TRBD2	TRBJ2-3
CASSVGLRGDRGREGLAKNIQYF	TGTGCCAGCAGCGTAGGATTGAGGGGGGACAGGGGGCGCGAGGGGCTAGCCAAAAACATTCAGTACTTC	TRBV9	TRBD1	TRBJ2-4
CASSLQAGENSPLHF	TGTGCCAGCAGCCTCCAGGCAGGGGAAAATTCACCCCTCCACTTT	TRBV7-2	-	TRBJ1-6
CASSLQGAYTGELFF	TGCGCCAGCAGCCTACAGGGGGCTTACACCGGGGAGCTGTTTTTT	TRBV5-1	TRBD1	TRBJ2-2
CASRWDSLTYEQYF	TGCGCCAGCAGATGGGACAGCCTCACCTACGAGCAGTACTTC	TRBV5-1	TRBD1	TRBJ2-7
CASSLAGADTQYF	TGTGCCAGCAGTCTGGCAGGGGCAGATACGCAGTATTTT	TRBV5-6	-	TRBJ2-3
CASSYGQPSSYEQYF	TGTGCCAGCAGCTACGGACAGCCGAGCTCCTACGAGCAGTACTTC	TRBV5-4	-	TRBJ2-7
CASSNNRVESTDTQYF	TGTGCCAGCAGTAACAACAGGGTGGAGAGCACAGATACGCAGTATTTT	TRBV9	-	TRBJ2-3
CASSPLHEAFF	TGTGCCAGCAGTCCACTACACGAAGCTTTCTTT	TRBV25-1	-	TRBJ1-1
CASSPRQATGYTF	TGTGCCAGCTCTCCCAGACAGGCCACTGGCTACACCTTC	TRBV18	-	TRBJ1-2
CASSGAGLREKLFF	TGTGCCAGCAGTGGGGCGGGACTTAGGGAAAAACTGTTTTTT	TRBV25-1	-	TRBJ1-4
CASSASGTRIGELFF	TGTGCCAGCAGCGCCTCCGGGACTAGGATCGGGGAGCTGTTTTTT	TRBV4-2	TRBD2	TRBJ2-2
CASSFSPQGSYEQYF	TGTGCCAGCAGCTTCTCTCCCCAGGGGAGCTACGAGCAGTACTTC	TRBV5-5	-	TRBJ2-7
CASSPWTGEYSNQPQHF	TGTGCCAGCAGTCCGTGGACAGGGGAATATAGCAATCAGCCCCAGCATTTT	TRBV2	TRBD1	TRBJ1-5
CASSLTGGANTGELFF	TGTGCCAGCAGCCTGACAGGGGGCGCGAACACCGGGGAGCTGTTTTTT	TRBV7-3	TRBD1	TRBJ2-2
CASSISLPGELFF	TGTGCCAGTAGTATCTCCCTTCCCGGGGAGCTGTTTTTT	TRBV19	-	TRBJ2-2
CASSGTGGGNIQYF	TGTGCCAGCAGCGGGACAGGGGGGGGAAACATTCAGTACTTC	TRBV9	TRBD1	TRBJ2-4
CSARSSYEQYF	TGCAGTGCTAGAAGCTCTTACGAGCAGTACTTC	TRBV20-1	-	TRBJ2-7
CASSIAGGPRNEQFF	TGTGCCAGCAGCATCGCGGGGGGGCCCAGGAATGAGCAGTTCTTC	TRBV9	TRBD2	TRBJ2-1
CACWGQMNTEAFF	TGTGCCTGCTGGGGACAGATGAACACTGAAGCTTTCTTT	TRBV30	TRBD1	TRBJ1-1
CASSRLYEQYF	TGTGCCAGCAGTCGTCTATACGAGCAGTACTTC	TRBV28	-	TRBJ2-7
CASSFDRGQETQYF	TGTGCCAGCAGTTTCGACAGGGGGCAAGAGACCCAGTACTTC	TRBV6-5	TRBD1	TRBJ2-5
CAWSVKGVGETQYF	TGTGCCTGGAGTGTGAAGGGGGTGGGAGAGACCCAGTACTTC	TRBV30	-	TRBJ2-5
CASSPGWVAGVSDYNEQFF	TGTGCCAGCAGCCCAGGTTGGGTAGCGGGGGTCTCAGACTACAATGAGCAGTTCTTC	TRBV11-3	TRBD2	TRBJ2-1
CASSVGVETTGYTF	TGTGCCAGCAGCGTAGGAGTCGAGACAACTGGCTACACCTTC	TRBV9	-	TRBJ1-2
CASSLPTRYRTGRETQYF	TGTGCCAGCAGCTTACCCACCCGATACAGGACGGGTAGAGAGACCCAGTACTTC	TRBV7-6	-	TRBJ2-5
CASSLGTGGNYGYTF	TGTGCCAGCAGCTTGGGGACAGGGGGTAACTATGGCTACACCTTC	TRBV7-6	TRBD1	TRBJ1-2
CASSPGTPGEAFF	TGTGCCAGCAGTCCCGGGACACCAGGGGAAGCTTTCTTT	TRBV6-1	-	TRBJ1-1
CASSAPTGTGGVGELFF	TGTGCCAGCAGCGCCCCCACCGGGACAGGGGGCGTCGGGGAGCTGTTTTTT	TRBV9	TRBD1	TRBJ2-2
CASSSYLGTIQETQYF	TGTGCCAGCAGTTCCTATCTTGGGACTATACAAGAGACCCAGTACTTC	TRBV6-5	TRBD2	TRBJ2-5
CASSPRQGEGNTIYF	TGTGCCAGCTCACCAAGACAGGGGGAAGGAAACACCATATATTTT	TRBV18	TRBD1	TRBJ1-3
CASSEALPQHF	TGTGCCAGCAGTGAAGCGCTACCCCAGCATTTT	TRBV6-1	-	TRBJ1-5
CASSVGGAYNEQFF	TGTGCCAGCAGCGTCGGGGGGGCCTACAATGAGCAGTTCTTC	TRBV9	TRBD2	TRBJ2-1
CASSSADLQFF	TGTGCCAGCAGCTCGGCTGACTTGCAGTTCTTC	TRBV7-9	-	TRBJ2-1